The 27 T cell receptor beta chains presented below share a single source sample, sequenced in a study of blood T cell repertoires in COVID-19 (dated by TCRdb to 2018 to 2020). Libraries were constructed by the immunoSEQ multiplex PCR assay. The immuneACCESS repertoire file appears here via TCRdb, limited to in-frame rearrangements. These files lack a portion of the clones; in checked studies, under half of the deficit traces to unresolved V genes, and the cause of the others is not known. This sample has over 200,000 clones in its table, and over 80% of those were observed once. Roughly 1.2% of the sample is in the top ten clones. The material sequenced was peripheral blood. The receptor set was obtained from a woman between 25 and 40 years old with COVID-19, enrolled during active disease.

This clone was observed a handful of times. The chain joins TRBV7-9 to TRBJ1-6; the match to TRBD1 covers 9 bases. CDR3 length equals 16 residues. Trimming at V came to 4 bases and at J to 11 bases, leaving 12 bases not matched to a gene. CDR1 and CDR2 (germline): SEHNR, FQNEAQ (reference sequence). CDR3 nucleotides: TGTGCCAGCAGCTCCCCTAGGGACAGGGAAGGTGCACCCCTCCACTTT. Its translation is CASSSPRDREGAPLHF. The whole variable domain, remainder taken from reference TRBV7-9 and TRBJ1-6, is DTGVSQNPRHKITKRGQNVTFRCDPISEHNRLYWYRQTLGQGPEFLTYFQNEAQLEKSRLLSDRFSAERPKGSFSTLEIQRTEQGDSAMYLCASSSPRDREGAPLHFGNGTRLTVT.

The CDR3 reads CASSSRGLSGNTIYF. The CDR3 DNA reads as TGTGCCAGCAGCTCCAGGGGGCTCTCTGGAAACACCATATATTTT. This chain connects TRBV7-2 to TRBJ1-3; the match to TRBD1 covers 8 bases. Per germline, CDR1 SGHTA and CDR2 FQGNSA. The CDR3 extends over 15 amino acids. J was trimmed by 0 bases and V by 4 bases; bases with no gene match: 2.

This rearrangement joins TRBV6-5 to TRBJ2-2; unclear D gene. This CDR3 is 15 amino acids long. Trimming left V 2 bases short and J 4 bases short, with 11 bases between. CDR1 and CDR2 (germline): MNHEY, SVGAGI. The CDR3 region has the DNA TGTGCCAGCAGTTACCTGGGCCTACCCACCGGGGAGCTGTTTTTT. Residues: CASSYLGLPTGELFF.

The J gene is TRBJ2-1, the V gene TRBV18; the D gene is possibly TRBD2 (6 bases). The CDR3 is 15 residues long. The germline gives CDR1 KGHSH, CDR2 LQKENI. Trimming took 2 bases from V and 4 from J, leaving 12 bases between them. This CDR3 reads CASSPDGTPYNEQFF. CDR3 sequence (DNA): TGTGCCAGCTCACCAGATGGGACTCCGTACAATGAGCAGTTCTTC.

This sequence joins TRBV29-1 and TRBJ2-4; D not resolved. The germline V gene has CDR1 SQVTM and CDR2 ANQGSEA. Deletions cut 6 bases from V and 0 bases from J, with 9 bases between. The length of the CDR3 is 13 residues. The CDR3 nucleotides read TGCAGCGTAAAACATGGAGCCAAAAACATTCAGTACTTC. It encodes CSVKHGAKNIQYF.

The chain combines TRBV7-3 with TRBJ2-1; D possibly corresponds to TRBD2 (6 bases). Trimming stripped 1 base from V and 4 bases from J, with 11 bases between. Germline CDR1 SGHTA, CDR2 FQGTGA. The CDR3 extends over 15 amino acids. The CDR3 here is CASSLRRGLYNEQFF. DNA for the CDR3: TGTGCCAGCAGCTTAAGAAGGGGACTTTACAATGAGCAGTTCTTC.

The chain has TRBV4-3 and TRBJ2-1; the match to TRBD2 covers 7 bases. The trim removed 0 bases at V and 10 bases at J, leaving 12 bases unmatched. Per germline, CDR1 LGHNA and CDR2 YSLEER. The CDR3 loop spans 16 amino acids. The CDR3 region has the DNA TGCGCCAGCAGCCAAGATACGCGGGAGACTCGCAGGGAGCAGTTCTTC. It codes for CASSQDTRETRREQFF.

This clone was seen more than once but under ten times. Other DNA sequences in this sample translate to the same CDR3. DNA of the CDR3: TGTGCCACCAGCAGGGCGGGCAGCTCCTACGAGCAGTACTTC. This sequence encodes CATSRAGSSYEQYF. The chain combines TRBV15 with TRBJ2-7, with D perhaps TRBD2 (5 bases). The V and J ends lost 3 bases and 0 bases respectively, with 9 bases between them. Germline V lookup: CDR1 LNHNV, CDR2 YYDKDF (reference sequence). This CDR3 has 14 amino acids. The variable domain in full, completed from reference TRBV15 and TRBJ2-7, reads DAMVIQNPRYQVTQFGKPVTLSCSQTLNHNVMYWYQQKSSQAPKLLFHYYDKDFNNEADTPDNFQSRRPNTSFCFLDIRSPGLGDTAMYLCATSRAGSSYEQYFGPGTRLTVT.

The chain joins TRBV4-1 to TRBJ2-2; D is uncertain. CDR1 is MGHRA, CDR2 YSYEKL, per germline. CDR3 length equals 14 residues. V was pared by 3 bases and J by 5 bases, with 10 bases between. Here the CDR3 reads CASSHSGVTGELFF. The DNA for the CDR3 is TGCGCCAGCAGCCACTCAGGTGTTACCGGGGAGCTGTTTTTT.

The gene calls are TRBV5-1 and TRBJ2-7, with 11 positions matching TRBD1. There are 21 residues in the CDR3. Trimming cost V 1 base and J 4 bases; bases outside gene matches: 22. Germline V CDR1 and CDR2: SGHRS, YFSETQ. The CDR3 DNA sequence: TGCGCCAGCAGCTTGCATGGGGCCCGCGGGGGCGGACAGGGGGCGGGGTACGAGCAGTACTTC. Translating gives CASSLHGARGGGQGAGYEQYF.

This clone has only a few counts. J is TRBJ1-2 and V is TRBV9; D unresolved. The CDR3 consists of 14 residues. Trimming cost V 0 bases and J 3 bases, with 9 bases left between them. The germline gives CDR1 SGDLS, CDR2 YYNGEE. This CDR3 is CASSVEEVDYGYTF. CDR3 DNA sequence: TGTGCCAGCAGCGTAGAGGAGGTAGACTATGGCTACACCTTC.

The rearrangement links TRBV15 to TRBJ2-1, with 16 bases fitting TRBD2. Germline loops: CDR1 LNHNV, CDR2 YYDKDF (reference sequence). The ends lost 1 base at V and 9 bases at J; junction bases unmatched: 6. The CDR3 has 17 amino acids. Here the CDR3 DNA reads TGTGCCACCAGCAGAGGGAGAGGGACTAGCGGGGGGGGTGAGCAGTTCTTC. Protein sequence: CATSRGRGTSGGGEQFF.

This rearrangement joins TRBV12-5 to TRBJ1-4, with D maybe TRBD1 (6 bases). The length of the CDR3 is 13 residues. Germline CDR1 and CDR2: LGHNT and FRNRAP. V dropped 2 bases and J dropped 8 bases, with 9 bases sitting between them. CDR3 bases: TGTGCTAGTGGTTTGTCACAGGGAGAAAAACTGTTTTTT. The encoded protein is CASGLSQGEKLFF.

The rearrangement joins TRBV6-2 or TRBV6-3 to TRBJ2-2; no reliable D call. CDR1 MNHEY and CDR2 SVGEGT come from the germline V gene. The CDR3 is 14 amino acids. The V end lost 2 bases, the J end lost 1 base, and 5 bases lay between the germline ends. CDR3 region: CASSYDKNTGELFF. The CDR3, as DNA: TGTGCCAGCAGTTACGACAAGAACACCGGGGAGCTGTTTTTT.

This chain joins TRBV30 and TRBJ2-7; D may be TRBD2 (5 bases). The germline V and J ends were trimmed by 4 bases and 3 bases, with 13 bases remaining between them. The CDR3 covers 13 residues. Germline values: CDR1 GTSNPN, CDR2 SVGIG (reference sequence). For the CDR3, the DNA is TGTGCCTGGACTAAGATAGGAGGCTACGAGCAGTACTTC. Amino acid sequence: CAWTKIGGYEQYF.

As to this clone: One junction end disagrees with the germline gene, perhaps due to a read error. J is TRBJ1-1 and V is TRBV14, with TRBD1 matching over 7 bases. Per germline, CDR1 SGHDN and CDR2 FVKESK. CDR3 length: 13 amino acids. CDR3 protein: CASSQVAKTGLIF. CDR3 coding DNA: TGTGCCAGCAGCCAAGTGGCGAAGACAGGGCTAATCTTT.

This chain's CDR3 is CASSLDRAGNNSPLHF. CDR3 coding DNA: TGTGCCAGCAGCTTAGATCGCGCAGGGAATAATTCACCCCTCCACTTT. The chain has TRBV11-2 and TRBJ1-6, with a tentative D call TRBD1 (5 bases). The CDR3 covers 16 residues. Germline V gene data show CDR1 as SGHAT and CDR2 as FQNNGV. The V gene lost 0 bases and the J gene lost 5 bases, with 11 bases spanning the gap.

The chain recombines TRBV6-1 with TRBJ1-3; tentatively, D is TRBD1 (5 bases). Looked up from germline, CDR1 is MNHNS and CDR2 is SASEGT. V was pared by 0 bases and J by 7 bases, with 7 bases between. The CDR3 extends over 13 amino acids. This chain's CDR3 is CASSEAGGNTIYF. Written as DNA, the CDR3 is TGTGCCAGCAGTGAAGCGGGGGGGAACACCATATATTTT.

V gene TRBV10-3 combines with J gene TRBJ1-5, with 8 bases fitting TRBD1. This CDR3 contains 15 residues. Germline V gives CDR1 ENHRY, CDR2 SYGVKD. V lost 3 bases and J lost 2; bases outside the gene matches: 3. The CDR3 loop is CAISEGQGGNQPQHF. For the CDR3, the DNA is TGTGCCATCAGTGAAGGACAGGGCGGCAATCAGCCCCAGCATTTT.

This chain uses TRBV7-9 with TRBJ1-1, with 9 bases aligning to TRBD1. J gave up 1 base and V 5 bases, and 5 bases lay outside the gene matches. From germline, CDR1 is SEHNR and CDR2 FQNEAQ (reference sequence). The CDR3 extends over 15 amino acids. The CDR3 sequence is CASSITGGENTEAFF. The CDR3 bases are TGTGCCAGCAGCATTACAGGGGGCGAGAACACTGAAGCTTTCTTT.

This chain connects TRBV5-5 to TRBJ1-5; 9 bases are a match to TRBD1. The germline CDR1 and CDR2 sequences are SGHKS and YYEKEE (reference sequence). The CDR3 runs 15 residues. V trimming: 4 bases; J trimming: 11 bases; junction bases outside the gene matches: 13. The CDR3, as DNA: TGTGCCAGCAGCCCCGACGCAGGGACAGGGTGGACCCAGCATTTT. Translated, it gives CASSPDAGTGWTQHF.

Details on this clone: The germline gene is not matched at one end of the junction; a read error may be the cause. The chain is built from TRBV19 and TRBJ1-2; 8 nucleotides match TRBD1. The CDR3 is 13 residues long. Germline CDR1 reads LNHDA; CDR2 reads SQIVND (reference sequence). CDR3 sequence (DNA): TGTGCCACCTCGACAGGGGTCAATTATGACTACACCTTC. Encoded protein: CATSTGVNYDYTF.

V usage is TRBV4-3 and J usage is TRBJ2-2; the D is unclear. Trimming took 0 bases from V and 7 from J, leaving 12 bases between them. The CDR3 sequence is 15 residues long. The germline V gene encodes CDR1 LGHNA and CDR2 YSLEER. The CDR3 region is CASSQESGIVGELFF. DNA for the CDR3: TGCGCCAGCAGCCAAGAATCAGGAATAGTCGGGGAGCTGTTTTTT.

The chain employs TRBV2 and TRBJ2-2; D gene ambiguous. V lost 6 bases to trimming and J lost 0 bases, with 2 bases between them. Germline V gene lookup returns CDR1 SNHLY and CDR2 FYNNEI. The length of the CDR3 is 12 residues. CDR3 in amino acids: CASSANTGELFF. In DNA, the CDR3 is TGTGCCAGCAGCGCGAACACCGGGGAGCTGTTTTTT.

The V call is TRBV30, the J call TRBJ2-1; D uncertain. The CDR3 runs to 11 residues. Trimming stripped 0 bases from V and 8 bases from J, with 5 bases between. Germline assignment: CDR1 GTSNPN and CDR2 SVGIG (reference sequence). The DNA of the CDR3 is TGTGCCTGGAGTGTGTATTATGAGCAGTTCTTC. This gives the protein CAWSVYYEQFF.

CDR3 in amino acids: CASSEGGVPLHF. As DNA, the CDR3 is TGTGCCAGCAGTGAAGGGGGAGTACCCCTCCACTTT. The chain joins TRBV2 to TRBJ1-6; D unclear. V was cut by 1 base and J by 12 bases, with 7 bases left in between. The CDR3 is 12 amino acids. Germline V gene sequence: CDR1 SNHLY, CDR2 FYNNEI.

J is TRBJ1-4 and V is TRBV5-1; 12 nucleotides agree with TRBD1. The junction had 14 bases not matched to a gene; V was cut back by 4 bases and J by 7 bases. Germline values: CDR1 SGHRS, CDR2 YFSETQ. This CDR3 has 18 residues. CDR3 sequence (DNA): TGCGCCAGCAGCCCGACCGGGACAGGGGGCGGAGGCGGTGAAAAACTGTTTTTT. Amino acid sequence: CASSPTGTGGGGGEKLFF.